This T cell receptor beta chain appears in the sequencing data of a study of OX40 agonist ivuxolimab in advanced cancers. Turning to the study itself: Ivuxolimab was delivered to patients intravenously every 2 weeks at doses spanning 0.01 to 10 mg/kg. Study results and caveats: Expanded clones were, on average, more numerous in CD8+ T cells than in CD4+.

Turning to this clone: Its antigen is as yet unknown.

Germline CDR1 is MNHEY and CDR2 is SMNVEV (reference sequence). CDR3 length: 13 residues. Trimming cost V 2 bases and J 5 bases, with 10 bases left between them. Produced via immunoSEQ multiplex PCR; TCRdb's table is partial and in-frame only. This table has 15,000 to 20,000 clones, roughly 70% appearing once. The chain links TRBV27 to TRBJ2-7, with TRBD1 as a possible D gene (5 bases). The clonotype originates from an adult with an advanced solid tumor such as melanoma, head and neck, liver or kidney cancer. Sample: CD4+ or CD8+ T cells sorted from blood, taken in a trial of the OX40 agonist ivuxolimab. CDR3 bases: TGTGCCAGCAGTTTAGCGATGGGGCACGAGCAGTACTTC. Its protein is CASSLAMGHEQYF.